Listed below are T cell receptor beta chains from one sample, sequenced in a study of blood T cell repertoires in COVID-19. The repertoire was sequenced with immunoSEQ multiplex PCR; TCRdb's copy has only in-frame clones and lacks some. The sample carries fewer than 95,000 clones, roughly 90% recorded once. Sequenced: peripheral blood. These receptors were obtained from a man aged 45 to 65 with active or convalescent COVID-19. The CDR3 runs from the conserved cysteine through the conserved F or W. A D gene is named only where the DNA matches it firmly. Clone sizes are given selectively: once, few, many, or a class where the clone is expanded.

clone_size,v_call,d_call,j_call,cdr3_aa,cdr3_nt
-,TRBV5-6,-,TRBJ1-3,CASSLAPTGGGNTIYF,TGTGCCAGCAGCTTGGCCCCGACCGGGGGAGGAAACACCATATATTTT
once,TRBV28,TRBD1,TRBJ2-2,CASNRGGNTGELFF,TGTGCCAGCAATCGAGGGGGCAACACCGGGGAGCTGTTTTTT
-,TRBV30,TRBD1,TRBJ2-7,CAWSQGQGWDEQYF,TGTGCCTGGAGTCAGGGACAGGGGTGGGACGAGCAGTACTTC
-,TRBV12-5,TRBD2,TRBJ2-1,CASGGTSGFGEQFF,TGTGCTAGTGGAGGGACTAGCGGGTTTGGTGAGCAGTTCTTC
-,TRBV5-6,-,TRBJ2-7,CASSSSSYEQYF,TGTGCCAGCAGCTCGAGCTCCTACGAGCAGTACTTC
once,TRBV28,-,TRBJ2-7,CASSRDTYEQYF,TGTGCCAGCAGCCGGGACACCTACGAGCAGTACTTC
-,TRBV19,TRBD2,TRBJ2-5,CASMDSGRGRETQYF,TGTGCCAGTATGGATAGCGGGAGGGGGAGAGAGACCCAGTACTTC
-,TRBV2,TRBD2,TRBJ2-1,CASNPWAGGIDDEQFF,TGTGCCAGCAACCCCTGGGCGGGAGGCATTGATGATGAGCAGTTCTTC
few,TRBV5-1,TRBD2,TRBJ2-1,CASSLIAGGIHNEQFF,TGCGCCAGCAGCTTGATAGCGGGGGGTATACACAATGAGCAGTTCTTC
once,TRBV28,TRBD1,TRBJ1-5,CASSPWGDRDSNQPQHF,TGTGCCAGCAGTCCATGGGGCGACAGGGATAGCAATCAGCCCCAGCATTTT
few,TRBV28,-,TRBJ1-5,CASLPGLYQPQHF,TGTGCCAGCCTCCCAGGGCTTTATCAGCCCCAGCATTTT
-,TRBV19,-,TRBJ2-7,CASSIGGHTLSYEQYF,TGTGCCAGTAGTATTGGGGGACACACATTATCCTACGAGCAGTACTTC
-,TRBV18,-,TRBJ1-1,CASSPIQGSMNTEAFF,TGTGCCAGCTCACCGATACAGGGAAGTATGAACACTGAAGCTTTCTTT
-,TRBV11-3,-,TRBJ2-1,CASSLEDGNNEQFF,TGTGCCAGCAGCTTAGAGGACGGGAACAATGAGCAGTTCTTC
-,TRBV9,TRBD2,TRBJ2-5,CASSVGASGEETQYF,TGTGCCAGCAGCGTAGGGGCTAGCGGGGAAGAGACCCAGTACTTC
-,TRBV11-2,TRBD1,TRBJ2-7,CASSLNNALSGQAYEQYF,TGTGCCAGCAGCTTAAATAACGCCCTTTCGGGACAGGCCTACGAGCAGTACTTC
-,TRBV6-6,-,TRBJ1-1,CASRRTADTEAFF,TGTGCCAGCAGGAGGACAGCAGACACTGAAGCTTTCTTT
-,TRBV6-1,TRBD2,TRBJ2-1,CASSENGFSGRASYNEQFF,TGTGCCAGCAGTGAAAACGGTTTTAGCGGGAGGGCGTCCTACAATGAGCAGTTCTTC
-,TRBV7-9,-,TRBJ1-1,CASSLQGNTEAFF,TGTGCCAGCAGCCTTCAGGGGAACACTGAAGCTTTCTTT
-,TRBV3-1/TRBV3-2,-,TRBJ2-4,CASSQSQVGGVDIQYF,TGTGCCAGCAGCCAAAGCCAGGTGGGGGGTGTTGACATTCAGTACTTC
-,TRBV20-1,-,TRBJ2-1,CSALRGNEQFF,TGCAGTGCCCTTCGGGGAAATGAGCAGTTCTTC
-,TRBV28,TRBD1,TRBJ1-2,CASRRQGNGYTF,TGTGCCAGCAGGAGACAGGGAAATGGCTACACCTTC
few,TRBV19,-,TRBJ1-3,CASSSTGTGNTIYF,TGTGCCAGTAGCTCCACAGGGACTGGAAACACCATATATTTT
-,TRBV7-2,TRBD1,TRBJ2-6,CASSPATGAGANVLTF,TGTGCCAGCAGCCCCGCGACAGGGGCTGGGGCCAACGTCCTGACTTTC
-,TRBV11-2,-,TRBJ2-3,CASSLGASSSGTDTQYF,TGTGCCAGCAGTTTAGGGGCTAGCTCGAGCGGCACAGATACGCAGTATTTT
few,TRBV6-5,-,TRBJ2-6,CASSYGQGSGANVLTF,TGTGCCAGCAGTTACGGGCAGGGATCCGGGGCCAACGTCCTGACTTTC
-,TRBV6-5,TRBD2,TRBJ2-5,CASNHSGGKYF,TGTGCCAGCAATCATAGCGGGGGGAAGTACTTC
-,TRBV9,-,TRBJ1-2,CASTVGGGSGYTF,TGTGCCAGCACCGTAGGAGGGGGTAGTGGCTACACCTTC
-,TRBV6-5,-,TRBJ2-2,CASSYFRTTNTGELFF,TGTGCCAGCAGTTACTTCCGGACTACGAACACCGGGGAGCTGTTTTTT
-,TRBV6-4,TRBD1,TRBJ2-2,CATRTGNSNTGELFF,TGTGCCACCAGGACAGGGAATTCGAACACCGGGGAGCTGTTTTTT
-,TRBV7-2,TRBD1,TRBJ1-5,CASSPRGGNQPQHF,TGTGCCAGCAGCCCCAGGGGGGGCAATCAGCCCCAGCATTTT
-,TRBV6-1,TRBD1,TRBJ2-1,CASSELGTGGFRQFF,TGTGCCAGCAGTGAATTGGGGACAGGGGGCTTTAGGCAGTTCTTC
-,TRBV5-4,-,TRBJ1-5,CASPARRYSNQPQHF,TGTGCCAGCCCAGCCCGCAGGTATAGCAATCAGCCCCAGCATTTT
-,TRBV19,TRBD1,TRBJ2-2,CASSSWTGRGPGELFF,TGTGCCAGTAGTTCATGGACAGGTCGGGGCCCCGGGGAGCTGTTTTTT
-,TRBV5-1,TRBD1,TRBJ2-3,CASSLEGQDGTDTQYF,TGCGCCAGCAGCTTGGAGGGACAGGATGGGACAGATACGCAGTATTTT
-,TRBV27,TRBD1,TRBJ2-7,CASSFAGQAYEQYF,TGTGCCAGCAGTTTTGCGGGACAGGCCTACGAGCAGTACTTC
-,TRBV10-1,TRBD2,TRBJ2-3,CASSGSGSGEDTQYF,TGCGCCAGCAGTGGTAGCGGGAGCGGTGAAGATACGCAGTATTTT
once,TRBV27,TRBD1,TRBJ2-6,CASSLSRGDRGSGANVLTF,TGTGCCAGCAGCCTTTCGAGAGGGGACAGGGGATCCGGGGCCAACGTCCTGACTTTC
-,TRBV2,-,TRBJ2-3,CASTYRASGTDTQYF,TGTGCCAGCACCTACAGGGCCTCGGGCACAGATACGCAGTATTTT
once,TRBV5-4,TRBD2,TRBJ2-7,CASSLERTRVEQYF,TGTGCCAGCAGCTTGGAACGGACTAGAGTCGAGCAGTACTTC
-,TRBV19,TRBD1,TRBJ2-7,CASSIRQGEGYEQYF,TGTGCCAGTAGTATACGACAGGGGGAGGGTTACGAGCAGTACTTC
large,TRBV4-1,TRBD1,TRBJ1-1,CASSPDRGRQPLQGAFF,TGCGCCAGCAGCCCTGACCGCGGGCGGCAGCCGTTACAGGGGGCTTTCTTT
-,TRBV7-2,-,TRBJ2-7,CASSPRVSYEQYF,TGTGCCAGCAGCCCTCGGGTCTCCTACGAGCAGTACTTC
-,TRBV29-1,-,TRBJ1-1,CSVPTGNTEAFF,TGCAGCGTTCCTACAGGTAACACTGAAGCTTTCTTT
-,TRBV28,TRBD2,TRBJ2-3,CASSFLAVAGGSDTQYF,TGTGCCAGCAGTTTCTTAGCCGTAGCGGGAGGTTCAGATACGCAGTATTTT
-,TRBV4-3,TRBD1,TRBJ2-1,CASSQAGTGYGGYNEQFF,TGCGCCAGCAGCCAGGCCGGGACAGGGTACGGAGGCTACAATGAGCAGTTCTTC
-,TRBV5-1,-,TRBJ1-1,CATSQGMNTEAFF,TGCGCCACGTCACAGGGCATGAACACTGAAGCTTTCTTT
-,TRBV19,-,TRBJ2-3,CASSIGFRATDTQYF,TGTGCCAGTAGTATTGGTTTCAGGGCCACAGATACGCAGTATTTT
-,TRBV10-3,-,TRBJ1-1,CAISDFGNTEAFF,TGTGCCATCAGTGATTTCGGGAACACTGAAGCTTTCTTT
-,TRBV19,TRBD1,TRBJ2-2,CASSIPTGGNTGELFF,TGTGCCAGTAGTATACCGACAGGGGGGAACACCGGGGAGCTGTTTTTT
-,TRBV12-3/TRBV12-4,-,TRBJ1-5,CASSLVGAQPQHF,TGTGCCAGCAGTTTGGTTGGGGCTCAGCCCCAGCATTTT
-,TRBV5-5,-,TRBJ1-2,CASSLAAGTYGYTF,TGTGCCAGCAGCTTGGCGGCAGGTACCTATGGCTACACCTTC
-,TRBV10-1,-,TRBJ1-2,CASSERIRGGYTF,TGCGCCAGCAGTGAGAGGATCAGGGGAGGCTACACCTTC
-,TRBV5-1,TRBD1,TRBJ1-2,CASSFGHRGLGGFDYGYTF,TGCGCCAGCAGCTTTGGACACAGGGGGCTAGGAGGGTTTGACTATGGCTACACCTTC
-,TRBV7-2,-,TRBJ1-2,CASSFTRNYGYTF,TGTGCCAGCAGCTTCACCAGGAACTATGGCTACACCTTC
-,TRBV28,TRBD1,TRBJ2-5,CASRQDRGRQETQYF,TGTGCCAGCAGACAGGACAGGGGTCGCCAAGAGACCCAGTACTTC
-,TRBV6-6,TRBD1,TRBJ2-1,CASSYSMGQGSEQFF,TGTGCCAGCAGTTACTCAATGGGACAGGGGTCTGAGCAGTTCTTC